The present T cell receptor (beta chain) was sequenced within a study of blood T cell repertoires in COVID-19. Study at large: Sites across the United States, Italy and Spain contributed samples from acute and convalescent COVID-19.

This table comes from immunoSEQ multiplex PCR, and its TCRdb copy is limited to in-frame clones, with some not included. The sample records around 470,000 clones, about 90% being singletons. The CDR3 is 16 residues long. V gave up 0 bases and J gave up 6 bases, with 18 bases separating them. Germline assignment: CDR1 SQVTM and CDR2 ANQGSEA. Recovered status applied to Cohort 3 donors who had two consecutive negative PCRs. It also applied to those with clearance or with symptom resolution. The V gene is TRBV29-1, the J gene TRBJ2-1, with D perhaps matching TRBD2 (6 bases). The sequenced material came from PBMCs or T cells enriched from blood (not recorded which). The receptor was isolated from a man in his late teens or twenties who had recovered from COVID-19. The CDR3 region is CSVEDLTGVTPNEQFF. The CDR3 DNA is TGCAGCGTTGAAGATCTTACGGGAGTGACCCCCAATGAGCAGTTCTTC.